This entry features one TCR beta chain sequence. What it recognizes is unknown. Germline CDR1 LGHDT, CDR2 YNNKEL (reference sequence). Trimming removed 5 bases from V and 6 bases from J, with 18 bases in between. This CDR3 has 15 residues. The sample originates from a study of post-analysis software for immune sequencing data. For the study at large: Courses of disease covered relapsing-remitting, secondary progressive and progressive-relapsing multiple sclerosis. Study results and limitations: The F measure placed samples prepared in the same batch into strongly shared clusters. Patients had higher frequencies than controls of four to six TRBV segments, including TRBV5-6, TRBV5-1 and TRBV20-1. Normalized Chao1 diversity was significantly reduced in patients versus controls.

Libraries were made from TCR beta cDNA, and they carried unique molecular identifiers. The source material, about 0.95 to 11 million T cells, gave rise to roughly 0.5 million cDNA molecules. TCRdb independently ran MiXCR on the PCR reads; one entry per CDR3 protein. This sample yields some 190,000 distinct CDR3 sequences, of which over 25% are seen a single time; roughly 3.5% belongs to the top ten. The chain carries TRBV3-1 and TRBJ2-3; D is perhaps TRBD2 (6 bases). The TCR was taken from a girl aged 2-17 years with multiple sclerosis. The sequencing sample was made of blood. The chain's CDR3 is CASSYRLVLGDTQYF. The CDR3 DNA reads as TGTGCCAGCAGCTACCGACTAGTCCTGGGGGATACGCAGTATTTT.